This record covers a single TCR beta chain. This clonotype was counted between two and nine times. The antigen it binds to is not known. The sample holds no much larger clone one base away, and base qualities are not on file. This sample stems from a study of identical twins (dated by TCRdb to the mid-2010s). Context from the whole study: To test whether fetal clonotypes persist, the study used deep sequencing on TCR alpha and beta repertoires from monozygotic twins, unrelated adults of various ages, and cord blood. To rule out contamination, the twin experiments were replicated at different times with different library preparation protocols. Study-wide findings and limitations: Compared with coincidental sharing between unrelated individuals, an excess of low generation-probability sequences was observed among out-of-frame TCR alpha sequences shared between twins. Zero-insertion analyses could be partly confounded by invariant T cells such as MAIT and iNKT, although diverse VJ usage argued against such confounding for most clonotypes. Excess twin sharing in beta out-of-frame sequences was weaker because fewer shared sequences lowered the signal-to-noise ratio. Recombination models systematically underestimated out-of-frame TCR alpha sharing in monozygotic twins but agreed with sharing between unrelated individuals. Abundant cord blood beta clonotypes carried fewer insertions; young adult naive repertoires showed a weaker similar trend, while memory repertoires showed none. Conclusions relied on cross-sectional statistical analysis, since the same donors could not be followed over many years.

Every donor in the study was a healthy Caucasian. The twin cohort consisted of three pairs of female monozygotic twins, all aged roughly 18 to 29 years. Positive isolation kits from Invitrogen were used to isolate CD4+ and CD8+ T cell populations. Library preparation used 5' RACE. The sample was run on an Illumina HiSeq 2000. A universal primer binding site was added through template switching, and the final cDNA carried a unique molecular identifier so that TCR cDNA molecules could be counted accurately. Specific primers in the conserved constant-segment region were used to synthesize first-strand cDNA for the TCR alpha and beta chains. To control for contamination, every cDNA library carried two barcodes: a SMART-Mk sample barcode plus Illumina barcodes. TruSeq adapter sequences and Illumina sample barcodes were added in two successive PCR steps. Sequencing of the TCR alpha and beta cDNA libraries was done on the Illumina HiSeq platform using custom primers. The original methods were these. MiGEC processed the raw reads to extract unique molecular identifiers, while MiXCR was used to determine the CDR3 positions. Recombination models were inferred per individual with the repgenHMM and IGoR tools using an EM algorithm. Shared clonotypes were analyzed with the tcR package in R, and sharing was normalized by the product of cloneset sizes. To study raw recombination free of thymic and clonal selection effects, out-of-frame nonproductive sequences were analyzed. Starting from the raw public reads, TCRdb applied fastp trimming at Q25, assembled clones with MiXCR and retained in-frame beta chains. Here each entry gathers all rows of one CDR3 protein and keeps the most common genes and DNA. These V and J calls rely on TCRdb rather than the paper's analysis. This sample gives around 250,000 distinct CDR3 sequences in total; 6.5% of them show up just once. The top ten constitute more than 14% of the sample.

A further study also used this sample, focusing on T cells expressing NK-cell markers. As noted in the second study: In sorted CD3+CD56+NKG2C+, CD3+CD56+NKG2C- and CD3+CD56-NKG2C+ T-cell subsets from about 8 donors, TCR beta-chain repertoires were profiled. Among the eight sequenced donors, seven were HCMV-seropositive and one was HCMV-seronegative. To restrict sorting to alphabetaTCR-expressing T cells, an anti-gammadeltaTCR antibody was added in several experiments. For roughly 6 donors, the dominant CD3+CD56+NKG2C+ clonotypes were among the top 10 CD8+ clonotypes and accounted for about 1.0-7.0% of CD8+ T cells. Those dominant clonotypes were again the most abundant among CD3+CD56-NKG2C+ cells in a few donors, at roughly 28.3-60.1%. It remained unclear whether the expanded NKG2C-expressing T cell clones were specific for HCMV antigens. Randomly selected healthy volunteers, three men and five women, were used as the eight sequenced donors. HCMV serostatus was determined by detecting HCMV-specific IgG in serum with a commercial ELISA kit. MIGEC was used to demultiplex reads and group reads by UMI, and MiTCR was used to assemble and quantify clonotypes. To exclude erroneous sequences, any TCR cDNA sequence not supported by at least two reads was discarded. The tcR package was used for downstream repertoire analysis, and clonotypes were matched between fractions using CDR3 nucleotide sequence together with V segment. VDJmatch was used to annotate antigen specificity against VDJdb, with one amino acid substitution in CDR3 allowed.

This clonotype was obtained from a woman younger than 35 in good health. Sample: CD8+ T cells sorted from blood.

The base sequence is TGTGCCAGCTCCCGGCTTATGAACACTGAAGCTTTCTTT. This sequence encodes CASSRLMNTEAFF. The rearranged segments are TRBV25-1 and TRBJ1-1; the D gene identity is not certain. The junction shows trimming of 8 bases on V and 0 bases on J, plus 10 bases between the germline ends. Counted from cysteine to phenylalanine, this CDR3 has 13 amino acids. Just CDR3 DNA is preserved here, 39 bases in frame from base 1. CDR1 and CDR2 (MGHDK, SYGVNS) derive from the germline V gene.